One TCR beta chain is described in this entry. What this receptor recognizes is not known. Qualities for individual bases were not recorded, and no much larger clone is one base off. This sample is drawn from a study of Ad26.COV2.S vaccination and SARS-CoV-2 variants (dated by TCRdb to the early 2020s). A note on the overall study: Vaccine-arm donors came from COV1001, a multicentre, randomized, double-blind, placebo-controlled phase I-IIa trial of Ad26.COV2.S in healthy adults. TCRbeta repertoire sequencing was used to assess the specificity and breadth of SARS-CoV-2-reactive T cell receptors after Ad26.COV2.S vaccination. Dosing of Ad26.COV2.S was intramuscular, at either 5x10^10 or 1x10^11 viral particles, delivered as one shot or as two shots spaced 56 days apart. The TCR-sequenced set comprised approximately 30 samples: about 19 Ad26.COV2.S vaccine recipients, 5 placebo recipients and 8 SARS-CoV-2 convalescent individuals. Trial participants were randomized into five groups of five, in which low-dose or high-dose Ad26.COV2.S was given once or twice, or placebo was given on both occasions. Throughout the experiments and outcome assessment, investigators stayed blinded to trial group allocation.

TCRbeta CDR3 regions were sequenced with the immunoSEQ Assay. After extraction, genomic DNA underwent amplification by bias-controlled multiplex PCR, followed by high-throughput sequencing. The source study handled its data this way. To quantify the absolute abundance of every unique TCRbeta CDR3 region, sequences were collapsed and filtered. T cell fraction was estimated by normalizing TCRbeta template counts to usable DNA, which was measured by amplifying reference genes present in all nucleated cells. Repertoire TCRs were annotated as SARS-CoV-2-specific when V gene, CDR3 amino acid sequence and J gene were exactly matched to a known reactive TCR set. MIRA supplied the reference SARS-CoV-2 TCR set, which was filtered for enrichment in COVID-19-positive ImmuneCODE repertoires so that public or cross-reactive TCRs were removed. Using the MIRA antigens, annotated TCRs were further analysed by specific ORF or by position within an ORF. Depth was the summed frequency of annotated unique rearrangements, while breadth was defined as annotated unique rearrangements over total unique productive rearrangements. Group comparisons of TCR breadth used two-sided Wilcoxon rank-sum tests. The table comes from immuneACCESS by way of TCRdb, which keeps in-frame sequences with V and J called. Part of the clones is missing from these tables; in studies checked, under half for an unresolved V gene and the rest for unknown reasons. The D gene and trimming were derived from the DNA, and the V and J assignments and clone size from that table. This sample is represented by over 400,000 clones; 85% to 90% of them were singletons. About 2.5% of the sample comes from the top ten.

Taken with the paper, the label for treatment or condition translates to: around 19 received Ad26.COV2.S at low or high dose, single or two shots; about 5 received placebo; per-sample allocation not given. Repertoires of vaccine and placebo recipients were sequenced from samples taken on day 63 after the first injection. In Cohort 1b, 25 adults aged 18-55 years were enrolled at a single site in Boston, USA, between 29 July and 7 August 2020. Ad26.COV2.S was a replication-incompetent adenovirus type 26 vector expressing a prefusion-stabilized SARS-CoV-2 spike protein from the original Wuhan strain. Broader findings and caveats from the paper: Non-spike TCR breadth was comparable between vaccine and placebo recipients, consistent with the vaccine containing only spike. The study lacked the statistical power to compare responses across vaccine doses or regimens. Ad26.COV2.S recipients had higher spike-specific TCR breadth than placebo recipients (P = 0.0014). After vaccination, spike-specific CD8+ and CD4+ T cell responses were reported to show substantial breadth. The authors noted that the TCR breadth and depth analyses may have underestimated total T cell responses.

Counted from cysteine to phenylalanine, this CDR3 has 14 amino acids. Only the CDR3 DNA is retained, 42 bases long and in frame from the first base. Taken from the germline V gene, the CDR1 and CDR2 loops are SGHTA and FQGNSA. A distance of 12 bases separates the germline ends of V and J, which lose 2 bases and 5 bases respectively. Recombination joined TRBV7-2 with TRBJ1-2; TRBD1 could be the D gene, as 5 bases match. This clonotype was sampled from a person aged 18-60 years who received the Ad26.COV2.S COVID-19 vaccine or a placebo. Sequencing was performed on peripheral blood, taken in a trial of Ad26.COV2.S vaccine versus placebo. The CDR3 here reads CASSLLGPRYGYTF. The nucleotide sequence is TGTGCCAGCAGCTTATTGGGACCGAGATATGGCTACACCTTC.